Presented here are 21 T cell receptor beta chains from one specimen sequenced in a study of blood T cell repertoires in COVID-19. Sequencing was performed with immunoSEQ multiplex PCR; in TCRdb, only in-frame clones are kept and a portion is missing. The sample consists of hundreds of thousands of clones, roughly nine tenths of them appearing once. The sequencing input was peripheral blood. Source of these receptors: a man aged 60 to 69 with COVID-19, enrolled during active disease.

CDR3 DNA sequence: TGTGCCAGCATGGCGGGAGGGCCTTGGTACGAGCAGTACTTC. Amino acid sequence: CASMAGGPWYEQYF. This chain joins TRBV28 and TRBJ2-7; 9 positions agree with TRBD2. V gave up 7 bases and J gave up 4 bases; unmatched junction bases: 8. CDR3 length equals 14 residues. Germline assignment: CDR1 MDHEN and CDR2 SYDVKM.

Only one count was recorded for this clone. The chain combines TRBV2 with TRBJ2-7; D possibly corresponds to TRBD2 (5 bases). Germline V gene lookup returns CDR1 SNHLY and CDR2 FYNNEI. The germline V and J ends were trimmed by 3 bases and 5 bases, with 14 bases remaining between them. The CDR3 is made up of 14 amino acids. CDR3 DNA sequence: TGTGCCAGCAGTGATAGGAGTAGAGCGGACGAGCAGTACTTC. Protein sequence: CASSDRSRADEQYF.

This chain joins TRBV18 and TRBJ1-1; D might be TRBD1 (6 bases). V shed 6 bases and J shed 1 base, with 15 bases lying between them. The CDR3 length is 15 residues. Germline V gene lookup returns CDR1 KGHSH and CDR2 LQKENI. CDR3 nucleotide sequence: TGTGCCAGCTCGAGAAGGCGACAGGAGAACACTGAAGCTTTCTTT. Translation: CASSRRRQENTEAFF.

CDR3 nucleotide sequence: TGTGCCAGCAGCCAAGTCCGGGACAGGCTCCGATCACCCCTCCACTTT. Translated: CASSQVRDRLRSPLHF. The chain joins TRBV4-2 to TRBJ1-6; 8 nucleotides line up with TRBD1. Per germline, CDR1 LGHNA and CDR2 YNFKEQ. The CDR3 consists of 16 residues. J gave up 10 bases and V 1 base, and 9 bases lay outside the gene matches.

The rearrangement uses TRBV3-1 (or the pseudogene TRBV3-2) and TRBJ2-2, with 11 nucleotides matching TRBD2. The CDR3 totals 15 residues. V lost 0 bases to trimming and J lost 7 bases; unmatched junction nucleotides: 1. The germline gives CDR1 LGHDT, CDR2 YNNKEL (reference sequence). Written as DNA, the CDR3 is TGTGCCAGCAGCCAAGAGGGACTAGCGGTCGGGGAGCTGTTTTTT. Translated: CASSQEGLAVGELFF.

The rearrangement uses TRBV9 and TRBJ2-2, with 7 nucleotides matching TRBD1. V dropped 0 bases and J dropped 1; count of bases not matched to a gene: 3. This CDR3 comprises 16 residues. The germline V gene encodes CDR1 SGDLS and CDR2 YYNGEE. The CDR3 sequence is CASSVEGQKNTGELFF. CDR3 nucleotide sequence: TGTGCCAGCAGCGTAGAGGGACAGAAGAACACCGGGGAGCTGTTTTTT.

J is TRBJ2-1 and V is TRBV4-1; 14 nucleotides match TRBD2. The V and J ends lost 0 bases and 1 base, in that order; junction bases with no gene match: 5. From germline, CDR1 is MGHRA and CDR2 YSYEKL. This CDR3 has 19 amino acids. The DNA for the CDR3 is TGCGCCAGCAGCCAAGAATCGGGACTAGCGGGAGAATCCTACAATGAGCAGTTCTTC. Protein sequence: CASSQESGLAGESYNEQFF.

The rearrangement links TRBV3-1 (or the pseudogene TRBV3-2) to TRBJ1-4; the match to TRBD1 covers 9 bases. Losses at the gene ends were 5 bases for V and 8 bases for J; bases not matched to a gene: 9. CDR1 and CDR2 from the germline V gene are LGHDT and YNNKEL (reference sequence). The CDR3 covers 15 residues. The CDR3 spells CASSSSGTGSEKLFF. For the CDR3, the DNA is TGTGCCAGCAGCTCTTCCGGGACAGGGTCCGAAAAACTGTTTTTT.

A single count supports this clone. The chain recombines TRBV5-5 with TRBJ2-7; 9 bases fit TRBD1. Trimming cost V 0 bases and J 5 bases; bases outside gene matches: 12. This CDR3 contains 17 residues. Germline lookup yields CDR1 SGHKS and CDR2 YYEKEE (reference sequence). CDR3 residues: CASSLAFVWDRVNEQYF. The CDR3 DNA sequence: TGTGCCAGCAGCTTGGCCTTCGTCTGGGACAGGGTAAACGAGCAGTACTTC.

CDR3 in DNA: TGTGCCAGCAGCTATGCAGGGACTAACTATGCAAGCTACACCTTC. The encoded protein is CASSYAGTNYASYTF. The chain uses TRBV5-5 and TRBJ1-2; D perhaps matches TRBD1 (5 bases). Germline V gives CDR1 SGHKS, CDR2 YYEKEE (reference sequence). This CDR3 has 15 residues. Trimming removed 3 bases from V and 9 bases from J, with 21 bases in between.

V gene TRBV2 combines with J gene TRBJ1-2; 12 nucleotides align to TRBD1. Germline-derived CDR1 and CDR2 are SNHLY and FYNNEI. The CDR3 spans 15 residues. Germline trimming cut 6 bases from V and 8 bases from J; bases unmatched to any gene: 10. As DNA, the CDR3 is TGTGCCAGCAGGGGAGGAGGGACAGGGGGCCTCGGCTACACCTTC. Its translation is CASRGGGTGGLGYTF.

The sample holds one count of this clone. The J gene is TRBJ2-6, the V gene TRBV7-8; no clear D. V gave up 0 bases and J gave up 6 bases, with 12 bases separating them. The CDR3 sequence is 16 residues long. Per germline, CDR1 SGHVS and CDR2 FQNEAQ. The CDR3 is CASSLALVRKANVLTF. The CDR3, as DNA: TGTGCCAGCAGCTTAGCGCTAGTTCGGAAGGCCAACGTCCTGACTTTC.

The chain couples TRBV6-5 to TRBJ1-5, with D unresolved. CDR1 and CDR2 from the germline V gene are MNHEY and SVGAGI. V was clipped by 2 bases and J by 1 base, with 9 bases between them. CDR3 length equals 15 residues. The CDR3 reads CASSYRVPSNQPQHF. DNA for the CDR3: TGTGCCAGCAGTTACCGAGTTCCCAGCAATCAGCCCCAGCATTTT.

In DNA form, the CDR3 reads TGTGCCAGCTCTCCCTCAGCCGGGACAAGCAATCAGCCCCAGCATTTT. Encoded protein: CASSPSAGTSNQPQHF. The gene calls are TRBV18 and TRBJ1-5; the D gene is possibly TRBD1 (6 bases). Trimming removed 6 bases from V and 1 base from J, with 16 bases in between. This CDR3 spans 16 amino acids. CDR1 and CDR2 (germline): KGHSH, LQKENI.

The chain couples TRBV6-5 to TRBJ2-2, with a tentative D call TRBD1 (6 bases). The CDR3 is 14 amino acids. V was clipped by 6 bases and J by 1 base, with 9 bases between them. Germline V CDR1 and CDR2: MNHEY, SVGAGI. CDR3 in DNA: TGTGCCAGCAGGCCGGGACAGAACACCGGGGAGCTGTTTTTT. Amino acids: CASRPGQNTGELFF.

The chain combines TRBV29-1 with TRBJ2-7; TRBD1 might be the D (5 bases). Trimming shortened V by 7 bases and J by 6 bases, and 25 bases separated the two germline ends. Looked up from germline, CDR1 is SQVTM and CDR2 is ANQGSEA. CDR3 length: 15 residues. CDR3 nucleotides: TGCAGCGCTAGTCGATCTTGGTCAGGGTCTTCCGAGCAGTACTTC. It encodes CSASRSWSGSSEQYF.

This clone was observed a single time. V gene TRBV28 combines with J gene TRBJ1-5, with 9 bases matching TRBD1. CDR3 size: 16 residues. V lost 3 bases to trimming and J lost 3 bases; unmatched junction nucleotides: 6. Germline V lookup: CDR1 MDHEN, CDR2 SYDVKM. CDR3: CASSLHRGRYNQPQHF. In DNA, the CDR3 is TGTGCCAGCAGTTTGCACAGGGGGCGATACAATCAGCCCCAGCATTTT.

The chain has TRBV4-2 and TRBJ1-6; the match to TRBD1 covers 9 bases. Germline V gene data show CDR1 as LGHNA and CDR2 as YNFKEQ. There are 15 residues in the CDR3. The trim removed 6 bases at V and 4 bases at J, leaving 4 bases unmatched. CDR3 in amino acids: CASSTDRGYNSPLHF. As DNA, the CDR3 is TGTGCCAGCAGTACGGACAGGGGATATAATTCACCCCTCCACTTT.

The chain couples TRBV4-2 to TRBJ1-6, with D unclear. From germline, CDR1 is LGHNA and CDR2 YNFKEQ. The length of the CDR3 is 13 residues. V was cut by 4 bases and J by 6 bases, with 7 bases left in between. The CDR3 spells CASSPRGNSPLHF. CDR3 in DNA: TGTGCCAGCAGCCCTCGGGGTAATTCACCCCTCCACTTT.

The chain uses TRBV19 and TRBJ1-3; D gene unclear. Deletions cut 1 base from V and 0 bases from J, with 4 bases between. Germline V lookup: CDR1 LNHDA, CDR2 SQIVND (reference sequence). The CDR3 totals 14 residues. The CDR3 loop reads CASSIGSSGNTIYF. In DNA form, the CDR3 reads TGTGCCAGTAGTATAGGGAGCTCTGGAAACACCATATATTTT. The entire variable domain, with the rest obtained from reference TRBV19 and TRBJ1-3, is as follows: DGGITQSPKYLFRKEGQNVTLSCEQNLNHDAMYWYRQDPGQGLRLIYYSQIVNDFQKGDIAEGYSVSREKKESFPLTVTSAQKNPTAFYLCASSIGSSGNTIYFGEGSWLTVV.

The rearrangement links TRBV24-1 to TRBJ1-1; D is perhaps TRBD1 (5 bases). This CDR3 has 14 residues. The germline V gene has CDR1 KGHDR and CDR2 SFDVKD. V was clipped by 4 bases and J by 1 base, with 9 bases between them. CDR3 bases: TGTGCCACCAGTGAACCCGGACAGAACACTGAAGCTTTCTTT. It specifies CATSEPGQNTEAFF.